These T cell receptor beta chains were read from a single sample in a study of vaccination effects on CD4 cells after COVID-19. Assay: immunoSEQ multiplex PCR; the TCRdb copy retains only in-frame clones and omits some. The table includes about 34,000 clones, roughly 75% detected once. Antigen specificity for these receptors is unknown. The material was CD4+ T cells from PBMCs cultured without peptide, obtained after COVID-19 vaccination. These receptors all come from a human donor who had a prior SARS-CoV-2 infection. Both conserved end residues are part of each CDR3. A D gene is named only where the DNA matches it firmly. Clone size is shown for a subset of rows, as once, few, many or a class of expanded clone.

J gene: TRBJ2-2
D gene: .
clone size: few
CDR3 length: 16
V gene: TRBV10-3
CDR3 DNA: TGTGCCATCAGTGGCCCTTCGGTCGGGTGGACCGGGGAGCTGTTTTTT
CDR3 protein: CAISGPSVGWTGELFF

J gene: TRBJ1-2
D gene: TRBD1
clone size: .
CDR3 length: 14
V gene: TRBV3-1/TRBV3-2
CDR3 DNA: TGTGCCAGCAGCCAGAGGGACAGCATCTATGGCTACACCTTC
CDR3 protein: CASSQRDSIYGYTF

J gene: TRBJ2-2
D gene: .
clone size: .
CDR3 length: 18
V gene: TRBV11-2
CDR3 DNA: TGTGCCAGCAGCTCACGACGCGGTGAGGACCTCAATACCGGGGAGCTGTTTTTT
CDR3 protein: CASSSRRGEDLNTGELFF

J gene: TRBJ2-2
D gene: .
clone size: .
CDR3 length: 15
V gene: TRBV4-2
CDR3 DNA: TGTGCCAGCAGCCAAAATATGGCAGAAATCGGGGAGCTGTTTTTT
CDR3 protein: CASSQNMAEIGELFF

J gene: TRBJ1-5
D gene: .
clone size: .
CDR3 length: 13
V gene: TRBV7-3
CDR3 DNA: TGTGCCAGCAGCTTTGACCCGGAGGGGCCCCAGCATTTT
CDR3 protein: CASSFDPEGPQHF

J gene: TRBJ1-5
D gene: .
clone size: .
CDR3 length: 13
V gene: TRBV6-5
CDR3 DNA: TGTGCCAGCAGTTACGACGGATGGCAGCCCCAGCATTTT
CDR3 protein: CASSYDGWQPQHF

J gene: TRBJ2-7
D gene: TRBD1
clone size: few
CDR3 length: 15
V gene: TRBV14
CDR3 DNA: TGTGCCAGCAGCTCCAGACAGGGGGCGCGGGGCGAGCAGTACTTC
CDR3 protein: CASSSRQGARGEQYF

J gene: TRBJ1-3
D gene: .
clone size: .
CDR3 length: 15
V gene: TRBV5-1
CDR3 DNA: TGCGCCAGCAGCCGGGAGGGGCTCTCTGGAAACACCATATATTTT
CDR3 protein: CASSREGLSGNTIYF

J gene: TRBJ2-2
D gene: .
clone size: .
CDR3 length: 17
V gene: TRBV5-4
CDR3 DNA: TGTGCCAGCAGCCCCACCGGGTGGGGGGCGAACACCGGGGAGCTGTTTTTT
CDR3 protein: CASSPTGWGANTGELFF

J gene: TRBJ2-7
D gene: .
clone size: .
CDR3 length: 16
V gene: TRBV7-8
CDR3 DNA: TGTGCCAGCAGCTTGACCCCCGGGACGAGCTCCTACGAGCAGTACTTC
CDR3 protein: CASSLTPGTSSYEQYF

J gene: TRBJ2-1
D gene: TRBD2
clone size: few
CDR3 length: 16
V gene: TRBV15
CDR3 DNA: TGTGCCACCACGTCAGGATCCGCGGGAGAATACAATGAGCAGTTCTTC
CDR3 protein: CATTSGSAGEYNEQFF

J gene: TRBJ1-4
D gene: TRBD1
clone size: .
CDR3 length: 18
V gene: TRBV5-1
CDR3 DNA: TGCGCCAGCAGCTTAATGACGACTGGGACAGGTTTTAATGAAAAACTGTTTTTT
CDR3 protein: CASSLMTTGTGFNEKLFF

J gene: TRBJ2-1
D gene: .
clone size: .
CDR3 length: 15
V gene: TRBV4-3
CDR3 DNA: TGCGCCAGCAGCCAAGGGGGGGACGACGGGAATGAGCAGTTCTTC
CDR3 protein: CASSQGGDDGNEQFF

J gene: TRBJ2-3
D gene: TRBD2
clone size: .
CDR3 length: 16
V gene: TRBV24-1
CDR3 DNA: TGTGCCACGAGCGTCGACCGACTAGCGGGAGTGGATACGCAGTATTTT
CDR3 protein: CATSVDRLAGVDTQYF

J gene: TRBJ1-4
D gene: TRBD1
clone size: .
CDR3 length: 15
V gene: TRBV4-3
CDR3 DNA: TGCGCCAGCAGCCAGACGAGGGGGCTAGATGAAAAACTGTTTTTT
CDR3 protein: CASSQTRGLDEKLFF

J gene: TRBJ1-2
D gene: .
clone size: .
CDR3 length: 13
V gene: TRBV2
CDR3 DNA: TGTGCCACCCAAGGAGGGGGGCGCGGTGGCTACACCTTC
CDR3 protein: CATQGGGRGGYTF

J gene: TRBJ2-4
D gene: .
clone size: few
CDR3 length: 15
V gene: TRBV11-1
CDR3 DNA: TGTGCCAGCAGCTCCCCCGGTTCGGCCAAAAACATTCAGTACTTC
CDR3 protein: CASSSPGSAKNIQYF

J gene: TRBJ2-1
D gene: TRBD2
clone size: .
CDR3 length: 15
V gene: TRBV9
CDR3 DNA: TGTGCCAGCAGCAGAAGCGGGACTGCTCTCAATGAGCAGTTCTTC
CDR3 protein: CASSRSGTALNEQFF

J gene: TRBJ1-1
D gene: TRBD1
clone size: .
CDR3 length: 13
V gene: TRBV19
CDR3 DNA: TGTGCCAGTAGTATCCTAGGACAGGATTTAAGGGATTTT
CDR3 protein: CASSILGQDLRDF

J gene: TRBJ1-3
D gene: .
clone size: .
CDR3 length: 16
V gene: TRBV5-6
CDR3 DNA: TGTGCCAGCAGCTTGTTCACGGCTCTAGGGGGAAACACCATATATTTT
CDR3 protein: CASSLFTALGGNTIYF

J gene: TRBJ2-1
D gene: .
clone size: .
CDR3 length: 13
V gene: TRBV7-8
CDR3 DNA: TGTGCCAGCAGCTCCAGGGATCACAATGAGCAGTTCTTC
CDR3 protein: CASSSRDHNEQFF

J gene: TRBJ2-6
D gene: .
clone size: once
CDR3 length: 13
V gene: TRBV3-1/TRBV3-2
CDR3 DNA: TGTGCCAGCAGCCAAGCTGGGGCCAACGTCCTGACTTTC
CDR3 protein: CASSQAGANVLTF

J gene: TRBJ2-7
D gene: .
clone size: .
CDR3 length: 14
V gene: TRBV7-9
CDR3 DNA: TGTGCCAGCAGCTTAGTTGGGAGATCCTACGAGCAGTACTTC
CDR3 protein: CASSLVGRSYEQYF

J gene: TRBJ2-3
D gene: TRBD1
clone size: .
CDR3 length: 14
V gene: TRBV5-4
CDR3 DNA: TGTGCCAGCAGCTTGAAGCAGGGGGCAGATACGCAGTATTTT
CDR3 protein: CASSLKQGADTQYF

J gene: TRBJ2-3
D gene: TRBD2
clone size: .
CDR3 length: 15
V gene: TRBV6-5
CDR3 DNA: TGTGCCAGCAGCCGTAACAGAGCGGGGTTTGATACGCAGTATTTT
CDR3 protein: CASSRNRAGFDTQYF

J gene: TRBJ1-1
D gene: .
clone size: few
CDR3 length: 11
V gene: TRBV20-1
CDR3 DNA: TGCAGTGCTAGAGAGGGAGTCATAGCTTTCTTT
CDR3 protein: CSAREGVIAFF

J gene: TRBJ2-3
D gene: TRBD2
clone size: .
CDR3 length: 16
V gene: TRBV4-3
CDR3 DNA: TGCGCCAGCAGCCAAGATAGGCTAGCGGGAGCAGATACGCAGTATTTT
CDR3 protein: CASSQDRLAGADTQYF

J gene: TRBJ1-3
D gene: .
clone size: .
CDR3 length: 14
V gene: TRBV18
CDR3 DNA: TGTGCCAGCTCACCAAGCTGGAGGGTTAACACCATATATTTT
CDR3 protein: CASSPSWRVNTIYF

J gene: TRBJ2-7
D gene: .
clone size: few
CDR3 length: 14
V gene: TRBV6-5
CDR3 DNA: TGTGCCAGCAGGGTAAAACCTCGCTCCTACGAGCAGTACTTC
CDR3 protein: CASRVKPRSYEQYF

J gene: TRBJ2-1
D gene: TRBD2
clone size: .
CDR3 length: 17
V gene: TRBV4-3
CDR3 DNA: TGCGCCAGCAGCCCCCGTCTAGCGGGAGGGCCAAGCAATGAGCAGTTCTTC
CDR3 protein: CASSPRLAGGPSNEQFF

J gene: TRBJ1-5
D gene: .
clone size: .
CDR3 length: 15
V gene: TRBV6-1
CDR3 DNA: TGTGCCAGCAGTGAAGGATATGTCGCCAATCAGCCCCAGCATTTT
CDR3 protein: CASSEGYVANQPQHF

J gene: TRBJ1-6
D gene: TRBD1
clone size: once
CDR3 length: 16
V gene: TRBV5-8
CDR3 DNA: TGTGCCAGCACCCGTCCCCTAGGGACAGCTAATTCACCCCTCCACTTT
CDR3 protein: CASTRPLGTANSPLHF

J gene: TRBJ1-2
D gene: .
clone size: .
CDR3 length: 14
V gene: TRBV3-1/TRBV3-2
CDR3 DNA: TGTGCCAGCAGCCATACGGACCCAGGAGATGGCTACACCTTC
CDR3 protein: CASSHTDPGDGYTF

J gene: TRBJ1-2
D gene: .
clone size: .
CDR3 length: 13
V gene: TRBV2
CDR3 DNA: TGTGCCAGCAGTGAAGATGGGGGCTATGGCTACACCTTC
CDR3 protein: CASSEDGGYGYTF

J gene: TRBJ2-1
D gene: TRBD2
clone size: .
CDR3 length: 14
V gene: TRBV7-3
CDR3 DNA: TGTGCCAGCAGCTTACGGGGGGGGGTTGGTGAGCAGTTCTTC
CDR3 protein: CASSLRGGVGEQFF

J gene: TRBJ2-5
D gene: .
clone size: .
CDR3 length: 13
V gene: TRBV6-2/TRBV6-3
CDR3 DNA: TGTGCCAGCAGTTACAGGGCAGAAGAGACCCAGTACTTC
CDR3 protein: CASSYRAEETQYF

J gene: TRBJ2-3
D gene: .
clone size: .
CDR3 length: 14
V gene: TRBV11-3
CDR3 DNA: TGTGCCAGTCACGAATCGGGGAGAGAAGATACGCAGTATTTT
CDR3 protein: CASHESGREDTQYF

J gene: TRBJ2-7
D gene: TRBD2
clone size: .
CDR3 length: 16
V gene: TRBV27
CDR3 DNA: TGTGCCAGCAGTTCCCCCCGGACTAGCGGGACCTACGAGCAGTACTTC
CDR3 protein: CASSSPRTSGTYEQYF

J gene: TRBJ2-5
D gene: TRBD1
clone size: .
CDR3 length: 17
V gene: TRBV16
CDR3 DNA: TGTGCCAGCAGCCAAAGTAGAGGGGGCGGTACTGGAGAGACCCAGTACTTC
CDR3 protein: CASSQSRGGGTGETQYF

J gene: TRBJ2-3
D gene: TRBD2
clone size: .
CDR3 length: 16
V gene: TRBV5-4
CDR3 DNA: TGTGCCAGCAGGCAGACTAGCGGGGGGCAGGGGGATACGCAGTATTTT
CDR3 protein: CASRQTSGGQGDTQYF

J gene: TRBJ1-3
D gene: .
clone size: .
CDR3 length: 13
V gene: TRBV30
CDR3 DNA: TGTGCCTGGAGTGTGTCAGGGAGAAACACCATATATTTT
CDR3 protein: CAWSVSGRNTIYF